Listed below are T cell receptor beta chains from one sample, sequenced in a study of OX40 agonist ivuxolimab in advanced cancers. Some clones are missing from TCRdb's copy, which holds only in-frame ones; the method was immunoSEQ multiplex PCR. The repertoire holds tens of thousands of clones, with approximately 82% as singletons. Source: CD4+ or CD8+ T cells sorted from blood, taken in a trial of the OX40 agonist ivuxolimab. All receptors derive from an adult with an advanced solid tumor such as melanoma, head and neck, liver or kidney cancer. Both conserved end residues are part of each CDR3. The D gene is left open where the match is weak. Some rows have no size entry. The others give once, few or many, or a class for an expanded clone.

j_call v_call clone_size d_call cdr3_aa cdr3_nt
TRBJ2-3 TRBV29-1 NA TRBD1 CSARQGREDTQYF TGCAGCGCCCGACAGGGGCGGGAAGATACGCAGTATTTT
TRBJ2-7 TRBV5-1 NA TRBD2 CASASLAGASYEQYF TGCGCCAGCGCTTCGCTAGCGGGAGCTTCCTACGAGCAGTACTTC
TRBJ2-2 TRBV18 NA TRBD1 CASSPPYGTGIAGELFF TGTGCCAGCTCACCACCCTACGGGACAGGGATTGCCGGGGAGCTGTTTTTT
TRBJ2-7 TRBV28 NA NA CASSTPGGGDYEQYF TGTGCCAGCAGCACCCCAGGGGGAGGGGATTACGAGCAGTACTTC
TRBJ1-5 TRBV6-1 NA NA CASSERLGQPQHF TGTGCCAGCAGTGAAAGGTTGGGTCAGCCCCAGCATTTT
TRBJ2-4 TRBV28 NA NA CASSFYFGPGTIAKNIQYF TGTGCCAGCAGTTTCTACTTTGGACCAGGAACTATAGCCAAAAACATTCAGTACTTC
TRBJ1-1 TRBV7-2 NA NA CASSLFSSQNTEAFF TGTGCCAGCAGCTTATTTTCCAGCCAGAACACTGAAGCTTTCTTT
TRBJ1-1 TRBV5-1 NA NA CASSPGDANTEAFF TGCGCCAGCAGCCCAGGGGACGCGAACACTGAAGCTTTCTTT
TRBJ1-6 TRBV19 NA TRBD1 CASSMPGTAFSPLHF TGTGCCAGTAGTATGCCCGGGACAGCGTTTTCACCCCTCCACTTT
TRBJ2-5 TRBV27 NA NA CASSLGTAQETQYF TGTGCCAGCAGTTTAGGGACGGCCCAAGAGACCCAGTACTTC
TRBJ2-7 TRBV6-1 NA NA CASSTSGAYEQYF TGTGCCAGCAGTACAAGTGGGGCCTACGAGCAGTACTTC
TRBJ2-7 TRBV11-2 few NA CASSLGRGAYEQYF TGTGCCAGCAGCTTAGGTCGGGGAGCCTACGAGCAGTACTTC